The T cell receptor (beta chain) under discussion was sequenced for a study of T cell responses to AZD1222 COVID-19 vaccine. Study-wide results and caveats: Reportedly, nearly half the spike-specific TCRs target unmutated variant regions.

This CDR3 is built from 14 residues. CDR1 SGHDT and CDR2 YYEEEE come from the germline V gene. The V and J ends lost 4 bases and 3 bases respectively, with 13 bases between them. Of note for this clone: Its antigen is unidentified.

Clones were sequenced by immunoSEQ multiplex PCR, and TCRdb holds only the in-frame ones, with some missing. This sample yields approximately 110,000 clones, of which about 91% are seen a single time; 4% to 5.5% belongs to the top ten. The specimen was peripheral blood, collected on day 0 of AZD1222 vaccination. The TCR sequence derives from an adult in good health. V and J are TRBV5-6 and TRBJ1-1; D gene ambiguous. The CDR3 is CASSLILGDTEAFF. CDR3 in DNA: TGTGCCAGCAGCCTTATTCTGGGCGACACTGAAGCTTTCTTT.